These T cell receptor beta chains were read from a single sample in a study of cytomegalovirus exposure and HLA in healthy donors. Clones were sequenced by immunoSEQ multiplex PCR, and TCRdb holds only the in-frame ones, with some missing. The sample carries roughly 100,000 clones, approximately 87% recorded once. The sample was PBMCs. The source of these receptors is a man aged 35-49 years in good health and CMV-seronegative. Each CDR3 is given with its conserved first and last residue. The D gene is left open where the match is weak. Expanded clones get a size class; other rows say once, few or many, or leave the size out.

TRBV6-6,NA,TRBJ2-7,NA,TGTGCCAGCAGTTACGGGGTCGGGGCCTACGAGCAGTACTTC,CASSYGVGAYEQYF
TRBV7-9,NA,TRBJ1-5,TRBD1,TGTGCCAGCAGCTTTGGGACAGCCTTGAGACCCCAGCATTTT,CASSFGTALRPQHF
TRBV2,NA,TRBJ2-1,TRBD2,TGTGCCAGCAGTGAATTGGCGGGGGGGAGCTACAATGAGCAGTTCTTC,CASSELAGGSYNEQFF
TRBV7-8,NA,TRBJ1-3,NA,TGTGCCAGCAGCCGAGGGATACCTGGAAACACCATATATTTT,CASSRGIPGNTIYF
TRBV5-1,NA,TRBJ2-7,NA,TGCGCCAGCAGCCCTGGACAGACGACCTACTTGGAGCAGTACTTC,CASSPGQTTYLEQYF
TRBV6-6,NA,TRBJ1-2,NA,TGTGCCAGCAGTTCTCTGGGCGGCTACACCTTC,CASSSLGGYTF
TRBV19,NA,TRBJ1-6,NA,TGTGCCAGTAGTATCCGTCGGAAAGCGGAGTTTTCACCCCTCCACTTT,CASSIRRKAEFSPLHF
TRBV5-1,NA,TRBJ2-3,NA,TGCGCCAGCAGCCAACCAGGCACAGATACGCAGTATTTT,CASSQPGTDTQYF
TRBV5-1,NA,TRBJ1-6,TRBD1,TGCGCCAGCAGCTCTGCCGGGACAGATAATTCACCCCTCCACTTT,CASSSAGTDNSPLHF
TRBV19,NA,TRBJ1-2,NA,TGTGCCAGTAGTTCCCCCACAGGATCTAACTATGGCTACACCTTC,CASSSPTGSNYGYTF
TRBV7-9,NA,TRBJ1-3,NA,TGTGCCAGCAGCTTAGGGTACCCGGGAGAGGAATGGGCTGGAAACACCATATATTTT,CASSLGYPGEEWAGNTIYF
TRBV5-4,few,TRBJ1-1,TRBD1,TGTGCCAGCAGCAGATACCGGGACAGGGGCACTGAAGCTTTCTTT,CASSRYRDRGTEAFF
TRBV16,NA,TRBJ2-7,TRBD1,TGTGCCAGCAGCCAACCTACAGGGGACTCCTACGAGCAGTACTTC,CASSQPTGDSYEQYF
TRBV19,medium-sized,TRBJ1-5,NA,TGTGCCAGTAGTATACGACTCACGAGCAATCAGCCCCAGCATTTT,CASSIRLTSNQPQHF
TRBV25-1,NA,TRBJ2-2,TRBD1,TGTGCCAGCAGTTCCCCGAGGGACAGGGGGGTGTCCGGGGAGCTGTTTTTT,CASSSPRDRGVSGELFF
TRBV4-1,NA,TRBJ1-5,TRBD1,TGCGCCAGCAGCCAGGAAGGACAGGTTGATCAGCCCCAGCATTTT,CASSQEGQVDQPQHF
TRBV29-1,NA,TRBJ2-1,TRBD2,TGCAGCGTTGAATCTAGCGGGGGGGGTGTCTCCTACAATGAGCAGTTCTTC,CSVESSGGGVSYNEQFF
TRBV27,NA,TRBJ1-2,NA,TGTGCCAGCAGTTTCTATCCTGGACAGTCCTCTAACTATGGCTACACCTTC,CASSFYPGQSSNYGYTF
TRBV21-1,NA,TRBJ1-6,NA,TGTGCCAGCAGCAAAGCCTCGGGACAGGGTGAATTCTATAATTCACCCCTCCACTTT,CASSKASGQGEFYNSPLHF
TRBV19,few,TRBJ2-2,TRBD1,TGTGCCAGCCGGGACAGGGGTAACCCCGGGGAGCTGTTTTTT,CASRDRGNPGELFF
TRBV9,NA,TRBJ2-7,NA,TGTGCCAGCAGCGTAGGTCTGGGCCTCTCCTACGAGCAGTACTTC,CASSVGLGLSYEQYF
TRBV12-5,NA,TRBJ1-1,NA,TGTGCTAGTGGTTTGGTACAGAACACTGAAGCTTTCTTT,CASGLVQNTEAFF
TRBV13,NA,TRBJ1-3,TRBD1,TGTGCCAGCAGCGGGGGGACAGGGGCAGGAAACACCATATATTTT,CASSGGTGAGNTIYF
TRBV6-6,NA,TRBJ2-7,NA,TGTGCCAGCAGTTACTCGGCCAGCTCCTACGAGCAGTACTTC,CASSYSASSYEQYF
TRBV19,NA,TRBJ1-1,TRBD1,TGTGCCAGTAGTGTGGGACACAGGGGCACTGAAGCTTTCTTT,CASSVGHRGTEAFF
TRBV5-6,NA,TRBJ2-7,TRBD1,TGTGCCAGCAGCTTGGGACAGGGAGCCTACGAGCAGTACTTC,CASSLGQGAYEQYF
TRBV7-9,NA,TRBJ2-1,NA,TGTGCCAGCAGCTTAGGTGCGGGATCCTACAATGAGCAGTTCTTC,CASSLGAGSYNEQFF
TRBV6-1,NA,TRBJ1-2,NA,TGTGCCAGCAGTGAGCTGGGGGGAGTGGGCTATGGCTACACCTTC,CASSELGGVGYGYTF
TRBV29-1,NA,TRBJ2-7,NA,TGCAGCGTCAGGGAAAGCTACGAGCAGTACTTC,CSVRESYEQYF
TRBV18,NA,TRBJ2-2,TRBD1,TGTGCCAGCTCACCGCGGGACAGGGTTGGCACCGGGGAGCTGTTTTTT,CASSPRDRVGTGELFF
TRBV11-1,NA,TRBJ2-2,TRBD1,TGTGCCAGCAGCTTAGCGCGAGGGGGCTTGAGCGGGGAGCTGTTTTTT,CASSLARGGLSGELFF
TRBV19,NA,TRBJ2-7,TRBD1,TGTGCCAGTACCGACAGGGTGAACGAGCAGTACTTC,CASTDRVNEQYF
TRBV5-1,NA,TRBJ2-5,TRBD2,TGCGCCAGCAGCTTGGGGCTAAAACTAGCGGATCAAGAGACCCAGTACTTC,CASSLGLKLADQETQYF
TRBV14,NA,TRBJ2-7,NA,TGTGCCAGCAGCCAAGATTACGGACTAAGCTCCTACGAGCAGTACTTC,CASSQDYGLSSYEQYF
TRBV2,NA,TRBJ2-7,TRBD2,TGTGCCAGCAGTGCTGGGCGGGGGGGCCTTGATGAGCAGTACTTC,CASSAGRGGLDEQYF
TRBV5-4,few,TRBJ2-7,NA,TGTGCCAGCAGCTTGGGGGAGCCCTACGAGCAGTACTTC,CASSLGEPYEQYF
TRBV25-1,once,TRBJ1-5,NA,TGTGCCAGCAGTGCACCCAGGGGTCAGCCCCAGCATTTT,CASSAPRGQPQHF
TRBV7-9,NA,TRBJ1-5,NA,TGTGCCAGCAGCAACCAGGGTAATCAGCCCCAGCATTTT,CASSNQGNQPQHF
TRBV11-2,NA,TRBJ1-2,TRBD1,TGTGCCAGCAGCCGCCAACGGGACAGGGCTTATGGCTACACCTTC,CASSRQRDRAYGYTF
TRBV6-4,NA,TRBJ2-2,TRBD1,TGTGCCAGCAGTCAAGAGGGACAGGAGAACACCGGGGAGCTGTTTTTT,CASSQEGQENTGELFF
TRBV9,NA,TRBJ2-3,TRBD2,TGTGCCAGCAGCTTGAGCGGGACCCTCAACACAGATACGCAGTATTTT,CASSLSGTLNTDTQYF
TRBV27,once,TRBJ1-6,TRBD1,TGTGCCAGCAGCCCCGGGACAGGGGCGGGTAATTCACCCCTCCACTTT,CASSPGTGAGNSPLHF
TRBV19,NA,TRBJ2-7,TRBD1,TGTGCCAGTAGCGACAGGGGCGACTACGAGCAGTACTTC,CASSDRGDYEQYF
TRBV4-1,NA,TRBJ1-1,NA,TGCGCCAGCAGTCCTGAAGGGGTTACTGAAGCTTTCTTT,CASSPEGVTEAFF
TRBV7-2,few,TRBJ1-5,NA,TGTGCCAGCAGCTTCGCGACAGGTATGGGTCAGCCCCAGCATTTT,CASSFATGMGQPQHF
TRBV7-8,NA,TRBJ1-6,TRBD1,TGTGCCAGCAGCCCGGGACAGAATAATTCACCCCTCCACTTT,CASSPGQNNSPLHF
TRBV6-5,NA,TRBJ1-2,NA,TGTGCCAGCAGTTACTCGACCGCGGGTGGCTACACCTTC,CASSYSTAGGYTF
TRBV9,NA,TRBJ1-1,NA,TGTGCCAGCAGCGTAGATACAGGGTCCACTGAAGCTTTCTTT,CASSVDTGSTEAFF
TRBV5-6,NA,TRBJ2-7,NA,TGTGCCAGCAGCTATTCAGGCGAGCAGTACTTC,CASSYSGEQYF
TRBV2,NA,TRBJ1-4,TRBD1,TGTGCCAGCAGTGAAGCGAGGGGGCAGGTAGAAAAACTGTTTTTT,CASSEARGQVEKLFF
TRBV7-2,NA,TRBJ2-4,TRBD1,TGTGCCAGCAGCCCCTCCGGGACAGGGAGGAGGGACATTCAGTACTTC,CASSPSGTGRRDIQYF
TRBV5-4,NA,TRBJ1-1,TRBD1,TGTGCCAGCAGCTTGACAGGGGGCATGAGCGGCACTGAAGCTTTCTTT,CASSLTGGMSGTEAFF